This T cell receptor (beta chain) was found in a study of human T cells and chemical hapten exposure. Whole-study context: Donors were sensitized with 2% DPC on the upper inner arm.

The study's findings and limits: Expanded TCR counts at PT1 went up together with patch test score, a positive correlation. Expanded TCRs made up significantly more big CDR3 similarity clusters than controls did.

The CDR3 covers 14 residues. Trimming cost V 6 bases and J 0 bases; bases outside gene matches: 5. One entry per CDR3 protein, called by TCRdb with MiXCR from the RACE reads. Here the sample spans fewer than 350,000 distinct CDR3 sequences, around 7.3% being singletons. This clonotype appeared a few times. The antigen remains unidentified. Time point given: pre-sensitization, week 0. Treatment meaning: therapeutic diphenylcyclopropenone sensitization with weekly scalp DPC. V is TRBV12-3 or TRBV12-4 and J is TRBJ2-7, with 7 bases aligning to TRBD1. The sequence derives from a man aged 18 to 30 with alopecia areata. Some clones in this sample may be carry-over from other donors' samples. Specimen: whole blood, collected in connection with sensitization to the hapten diphenylcyclopropenone (DPC). CDR3 loop: CASSPTGSSYEQYF. CDR3 sequence (DNA): TGTGCCAGCAGCCCGACAGGGAGCTCCTACGAGCAGTACTTC.